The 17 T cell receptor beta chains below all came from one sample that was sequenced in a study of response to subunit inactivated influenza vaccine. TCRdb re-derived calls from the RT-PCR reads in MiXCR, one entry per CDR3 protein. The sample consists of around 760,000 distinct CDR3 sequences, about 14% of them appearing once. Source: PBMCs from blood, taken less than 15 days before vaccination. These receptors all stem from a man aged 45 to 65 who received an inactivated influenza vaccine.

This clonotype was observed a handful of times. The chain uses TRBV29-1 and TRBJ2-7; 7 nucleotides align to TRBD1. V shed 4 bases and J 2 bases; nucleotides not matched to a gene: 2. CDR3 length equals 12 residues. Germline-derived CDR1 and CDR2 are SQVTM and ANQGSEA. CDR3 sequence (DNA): TGCAGCGTTGCAAGGGGGCCCTACGAGCAGTACTTC. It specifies CSVARGPYEQYF.

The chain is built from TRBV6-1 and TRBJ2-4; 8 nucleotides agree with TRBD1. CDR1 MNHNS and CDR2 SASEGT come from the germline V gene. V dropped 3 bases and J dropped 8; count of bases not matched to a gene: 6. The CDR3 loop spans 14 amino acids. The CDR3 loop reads CASSDGQGRDIQYF. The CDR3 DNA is TGTGCCAGCAGTGATGGACAGGGTAGGGACATTCAGTACTTC.

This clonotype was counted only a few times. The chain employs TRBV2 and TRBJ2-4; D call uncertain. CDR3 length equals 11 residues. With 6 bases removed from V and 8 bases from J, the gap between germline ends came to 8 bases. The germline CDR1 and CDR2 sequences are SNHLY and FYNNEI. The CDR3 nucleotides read TGTGCCAGCAGCTATAGGGACATTCAGTACTTC. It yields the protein CASSYRDIQYF.

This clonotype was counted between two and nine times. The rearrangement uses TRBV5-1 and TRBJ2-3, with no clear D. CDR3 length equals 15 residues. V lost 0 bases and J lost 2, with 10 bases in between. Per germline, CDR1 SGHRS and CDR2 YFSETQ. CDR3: CASSLGVRITDTQYF. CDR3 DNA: TGCGCCAGCAGCTTGGGGGTTAGGATCACAGATACGCAGTATTTT.

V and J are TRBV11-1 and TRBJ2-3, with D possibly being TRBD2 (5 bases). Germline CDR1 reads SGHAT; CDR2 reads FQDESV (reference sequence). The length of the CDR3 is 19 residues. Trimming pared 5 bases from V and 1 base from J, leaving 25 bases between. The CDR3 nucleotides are TGTGCCAGCAGCCTCCGGGGAATTTTATATGTTTCTGGCACAGATACGCAGTATTTT. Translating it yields CASSLRGILYVSGTDTQYF. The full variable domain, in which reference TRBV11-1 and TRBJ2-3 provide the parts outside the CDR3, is EAEVAQSPRYKITEKSQAVAFWCDPISGHATLYWYRQILGQGPELLVQFQDESVVDDSQLPKDRFSAERLKGVDSTLKIQPAELGDSAMYLCASSLRGILYVSGTDTQYFGPGTRLTVL.

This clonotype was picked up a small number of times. CDR3 residues: CASSLDYGRETQYF. CDR3 nucleotide sequence: TGTGCCAGCAGCTTAGATTACGGGAGAGAGACGCAGTATTTT. The gene calls are TRBV7-9 and TRBJ2-3, with D perhaps TRBD2 (6 bases). Germline V lookup: CDR1 SEHNR, CDR2 FQNEAQ (reference sequence). This CDR3 has 14 residues. The germline V and J ends were trimmed by 1 base and 9 bases, with 14 bases remaining between them.

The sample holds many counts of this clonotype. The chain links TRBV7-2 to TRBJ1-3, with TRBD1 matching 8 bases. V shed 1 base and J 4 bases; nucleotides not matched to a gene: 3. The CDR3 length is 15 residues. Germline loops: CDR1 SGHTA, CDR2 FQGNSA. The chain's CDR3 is CASSLETGAGNTIYF. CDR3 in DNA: TGTGCCAGCAGCTTAGAGACAGGGGCCGGAAACACCATATATTTT.

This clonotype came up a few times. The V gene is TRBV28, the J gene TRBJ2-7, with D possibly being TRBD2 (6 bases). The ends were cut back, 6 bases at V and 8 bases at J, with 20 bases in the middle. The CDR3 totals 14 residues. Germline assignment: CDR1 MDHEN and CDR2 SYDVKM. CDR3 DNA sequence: TGTGCCAGCAGACTCCGGGACTCCACTAACAAGCAGTACTTC. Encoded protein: CASRLRDSTNKQYF.

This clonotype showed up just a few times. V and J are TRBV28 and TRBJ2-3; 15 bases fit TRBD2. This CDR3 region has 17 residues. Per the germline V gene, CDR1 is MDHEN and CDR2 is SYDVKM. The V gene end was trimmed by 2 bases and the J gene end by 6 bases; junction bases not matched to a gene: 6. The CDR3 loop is CASSLGGLAGGADTQYF. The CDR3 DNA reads TGTGCCAGCAGTTTAGGCGGACTAGCGGGAGGGGCGGATACGCAGTATTTT.

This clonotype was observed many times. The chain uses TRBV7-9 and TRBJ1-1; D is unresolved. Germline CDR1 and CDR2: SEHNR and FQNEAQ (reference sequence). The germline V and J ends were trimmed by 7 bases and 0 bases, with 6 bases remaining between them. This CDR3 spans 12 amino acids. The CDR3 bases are TGTGCCAGCACCCTATTGAACACTGAAGCTTTCTTT. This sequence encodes CASTLLNTEAFF.

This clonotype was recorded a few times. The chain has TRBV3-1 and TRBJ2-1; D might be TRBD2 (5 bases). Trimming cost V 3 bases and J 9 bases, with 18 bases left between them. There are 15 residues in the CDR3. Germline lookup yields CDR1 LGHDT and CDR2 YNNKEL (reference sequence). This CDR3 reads CASSQPHIGGGEQFF. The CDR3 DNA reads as TGTGCCAGCAGCCAGCCCCATATCGGTGGAGGTGAGCAGTTCTTC.

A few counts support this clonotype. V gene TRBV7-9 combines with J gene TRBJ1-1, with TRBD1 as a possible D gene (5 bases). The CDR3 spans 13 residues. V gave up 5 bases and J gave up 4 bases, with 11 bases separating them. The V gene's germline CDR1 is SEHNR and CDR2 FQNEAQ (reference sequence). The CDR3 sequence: CASSRGQGTEAFF. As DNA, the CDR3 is TGTGCCAGCAGCCGGGGCCAGGGCACTGAAGCTTTCTTT.

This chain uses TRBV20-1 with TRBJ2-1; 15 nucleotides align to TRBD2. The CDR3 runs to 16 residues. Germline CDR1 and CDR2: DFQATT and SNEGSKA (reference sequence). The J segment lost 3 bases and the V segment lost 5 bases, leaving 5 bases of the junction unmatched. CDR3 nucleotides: TGCAGTGCTGGGACTAGCGGGAGGTTGGTCTACAATGAGCAGTTCTTC. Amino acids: CSAGTSGRLVYNEQFF.

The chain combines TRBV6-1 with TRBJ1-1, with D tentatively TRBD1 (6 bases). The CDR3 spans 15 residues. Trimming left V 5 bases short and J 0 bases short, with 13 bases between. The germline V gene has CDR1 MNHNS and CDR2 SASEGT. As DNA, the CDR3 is TGTGCCAGCAGTAAGGACAGTTTCCTGAACACTGAAGCTTTCTTT. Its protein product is CASSKDSFLNTEAFF.

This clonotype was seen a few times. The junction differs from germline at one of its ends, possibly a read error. The CDR3 loop reads CSALGLAGEGNSF. The CDR3 DNA sequence: TGCAGTGCTCTGGGACTAGCGGGAGAGGGGAACAGCTTC. The V call is TRBV20-1, the J call TRBJ2-7, with 14 bases lining up with TRBD2. The CDR3 contains 13 residues. Germline values: CDR1 DFQATT, CDR2 SNEGSKA (reference sequence).

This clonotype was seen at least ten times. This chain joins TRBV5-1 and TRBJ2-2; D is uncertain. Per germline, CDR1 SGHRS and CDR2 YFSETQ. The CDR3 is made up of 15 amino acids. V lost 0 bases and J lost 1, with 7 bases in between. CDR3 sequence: CASSLVVLNTGELFF. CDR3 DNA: TGCGCCAGCAGCTTGGTTGTGTTGAACACCGGGGAGCTGTTTTTT.

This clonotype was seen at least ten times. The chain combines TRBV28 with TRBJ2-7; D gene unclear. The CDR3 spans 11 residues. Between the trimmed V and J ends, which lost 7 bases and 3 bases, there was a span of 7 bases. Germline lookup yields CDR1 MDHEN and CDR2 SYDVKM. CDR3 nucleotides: TGTGCCAGCACCACCGGCTACGAGCAGTACTTC. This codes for CASTTGYEQYF.